The 5 T cell receptor beta chains below were found in one sample sequenced in a study of blood T cells in healthy people across ages. Using a J-beta primer mix together with a sample-barcoded 5' primer, a second PCR was run for roughly 7 to 12 cycles. MiXCR was run by TCRdb on the 5' RACE reads, yielding one entry per CDR3 protein. This table holds about 1.5 million distinct CDR3 sequences, approximately 43% found once. Specimen: blood. The receptors shown here come from a young woman in good health.

The chain joins TRBV4-1 to TRBJ2-1, with D possibly called TRBD1 or TRBD2 (5 bases each). CDR1 MGHRA and CDR2 YSYEKL come from the germline V gene. V was cut by 4 bases and J by 4 bases, with 11 bases left in between. The CDR3 covers 14 residues. The CDR3 is CASSPGPDYNEQFF. The CDR3 DNA reads TGCGCCAGCAGCCCGGGGCCAGATTACAATGAGCAGTTCTTC.

A note on this clonotype: This may be a read error: a much more frequent sequence differs by one nucleotide. The V and J genes are TRBV6-5 and TRBJ2-1; the match to TRBD2 covers 9 bases. The CDR3 sequence is 15 residues long. Germline lookup yields CDR1 MNHEY and CDR2 SVGAGI. The CDR3 loop reads CANSPGLAGNNEQFF. Written as DNA, the CDR3 is TGTGCCAACAGTCCCGGCCTAGCGGGGAACAATGAGCAGTTCTTC.

The chain combines TRBV6-6 with TRBJ1-2, with D tentatively TRBD1 (5 bases). Germline loops: CDR1 MNHNY, CDR2 SVGAGI (reference sequence). V lost 1 base to trimming and J lost 4 bases, with 19 bases between them. There are 17 residues in the CDR3. CDR3 DNA: TGTGCCAGCAGTTACTTACTTGGGGGTGTGACGGCCTATGGCTACACCTTC. Translating gives CASSYLLGGVTAYGYTF.

This clonotype was recorded a few times. The chain joins TRBV29-1 to TRBJ2-3, with a weak D call TRBD1 (6 bases). This CDR3 has 15 residues. Trimming removed 4 bases from V and 4 bases from J, with 18 bases in between. Looked up from germline, CDR1 is SQVTM and CDR2 is ANQGSEA. As DNA, the CDR3 is TGCAGCGTTGGCAATTTGACCAGGGGCCCAGATACGCAGTATTTT. Protein product: CSVGNLTRGPDTQYF.

On this clonotype: One end of the junction is discordant with germline, which a read error may explain. The chain combines TRBV20-1 with TRBJ2-7; D is unclear. This CDR3 has 12 amino acids. Germline CDR1 DFQATT, CDR2 SNEGSKA (reference sequence). The CDR3 DNA follows: TGCAGTGCGACCGGGCCCCTATACGTGCAGTACTTC. Translating gives CSATGPLYVQYF.